This record concerns one T cell receptor beta chain sequence. What it recognizes is unknown. All CD4+ cells other than CD45RA+CCR7+CD95- naive cells were sorted as memory, over 95% pure. Total CD4+ T cells and monocytes came from CD4/CD14 microbead positive selection. Before sorting, cells positive for CD8, CD14, CD16, CD56, CD19 or bright CD25 were removed. The data belong to a study of human CD4 T cells and Enterobacteriaceae. Whole-study findings and limits: Ex vivo reactivity came only from nucleotide matches to CFSE-low cultures. Ex vivo, broadly cross-reactive clonotypes appeared more expanded than specific ones.

The table came from immunoSEQ multiplex PCR; TCRdb's copy has only in-frame clones and leaves some out. Of fewer than 35,000 clones listed, 80% to 90% are singletons. The CDR3 is made up of 13 amino acids. Germline assignment: CDR1 MDHEN and CDR2 SYDVKM. V was pared by 5 bases and J by 10 bases, with 9 bases of the junction left unmatched. The rearrangement joins TRBV28 to TRBJ1-1; 8 bases agree with TRBD1. The receptor was isolated from a human donor in good health. Sequenced material: memory CD4+ T cells from blood. The CDR3 DNA is TGTGCCAGCAGTGCTGACAGGGGAGTTGGAGCTTTCTTT. Translating it yields CASSADRGVGAFF.